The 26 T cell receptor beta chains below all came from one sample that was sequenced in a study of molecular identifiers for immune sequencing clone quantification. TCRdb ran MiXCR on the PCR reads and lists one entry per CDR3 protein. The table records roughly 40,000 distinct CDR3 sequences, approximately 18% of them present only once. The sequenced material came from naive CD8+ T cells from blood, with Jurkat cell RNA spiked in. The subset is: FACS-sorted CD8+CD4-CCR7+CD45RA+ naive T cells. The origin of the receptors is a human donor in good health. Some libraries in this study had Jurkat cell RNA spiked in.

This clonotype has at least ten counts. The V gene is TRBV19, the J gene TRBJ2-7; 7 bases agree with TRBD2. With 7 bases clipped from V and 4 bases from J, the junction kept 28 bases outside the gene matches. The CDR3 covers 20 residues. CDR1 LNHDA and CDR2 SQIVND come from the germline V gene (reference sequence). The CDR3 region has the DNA TGTGCCAGTACCCACCCTGAGTCCAGGGTAAGGAAGCGGGACCGGTACGAGCAGTACTTC. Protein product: CASTHPESRVRKRDRYEQYF. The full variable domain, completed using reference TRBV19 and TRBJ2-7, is DGGITQSPKYLFRKEGQNVTLSCEQNLNHDAMYWYRQDPGQGLRLIYYSQIVNDFQKGDIAEGYSVSREKKESFPLTVTSAQKNPTAFYLCASTHPESRVRKRDRYEQYFGPGTRLTVT.

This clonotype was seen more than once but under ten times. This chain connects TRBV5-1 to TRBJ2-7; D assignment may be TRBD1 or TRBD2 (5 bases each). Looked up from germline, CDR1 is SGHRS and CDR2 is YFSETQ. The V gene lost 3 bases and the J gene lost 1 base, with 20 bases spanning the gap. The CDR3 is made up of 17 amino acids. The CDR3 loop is CASSWGNEGSWSYEQYF. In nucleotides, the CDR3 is TGCGCCAGCAGCTGGGGGAATGAGGGGTCCTGGTCCTACGAGCAGTACTTC.

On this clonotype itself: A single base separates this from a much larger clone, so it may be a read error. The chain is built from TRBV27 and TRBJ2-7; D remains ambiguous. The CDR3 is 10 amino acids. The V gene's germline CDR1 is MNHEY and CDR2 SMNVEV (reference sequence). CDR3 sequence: CASSFYERYF. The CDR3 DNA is TGTGCCAGCAGTTTCTACGAGCGGTACTTC.

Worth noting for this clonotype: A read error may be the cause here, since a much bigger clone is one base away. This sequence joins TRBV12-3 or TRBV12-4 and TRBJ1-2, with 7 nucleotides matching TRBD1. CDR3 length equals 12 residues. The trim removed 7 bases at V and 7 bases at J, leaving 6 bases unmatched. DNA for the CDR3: TGTGCCAGCACCCAGGGGGTGGGTGGCTACACCTTC. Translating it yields CASTQGVGGYTF.

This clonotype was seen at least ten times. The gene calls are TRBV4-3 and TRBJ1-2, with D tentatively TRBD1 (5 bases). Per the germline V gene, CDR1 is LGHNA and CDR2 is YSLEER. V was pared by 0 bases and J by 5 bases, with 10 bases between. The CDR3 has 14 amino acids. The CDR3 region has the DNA TGCGCCAGCAGCCAAGATCAAGGGGATTATGGCTACACCTTC. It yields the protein CASSQDQGDYGYTF.

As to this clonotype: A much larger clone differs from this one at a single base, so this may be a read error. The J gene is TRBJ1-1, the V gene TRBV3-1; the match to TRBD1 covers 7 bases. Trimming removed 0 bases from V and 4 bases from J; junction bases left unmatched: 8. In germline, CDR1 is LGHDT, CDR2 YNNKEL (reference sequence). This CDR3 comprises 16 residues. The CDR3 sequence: CASSQDSGQQSTEAFF. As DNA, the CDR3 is TGTGCCAGCAGCCAAGATTCGGGACAGCAGAGCACTGAAGCTTTCTTT.

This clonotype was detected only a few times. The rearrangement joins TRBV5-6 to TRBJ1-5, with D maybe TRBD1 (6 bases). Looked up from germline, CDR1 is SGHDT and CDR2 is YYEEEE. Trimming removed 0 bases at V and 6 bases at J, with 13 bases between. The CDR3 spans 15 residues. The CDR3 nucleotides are TGTGCCAGCAGCTTGGGGTCAGGGGTTAGTCAGCCCCAGCATTTT. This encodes CASSLGSGVSQPQHF.

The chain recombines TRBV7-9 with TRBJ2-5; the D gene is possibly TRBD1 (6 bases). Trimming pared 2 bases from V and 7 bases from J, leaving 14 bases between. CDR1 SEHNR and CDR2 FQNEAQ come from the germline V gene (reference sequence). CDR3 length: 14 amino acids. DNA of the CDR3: TGTGCCAGCAGCTTACCCCAGGGGTCCGCGACCCAGTACTTC. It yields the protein CASSLPQGSATQYF.

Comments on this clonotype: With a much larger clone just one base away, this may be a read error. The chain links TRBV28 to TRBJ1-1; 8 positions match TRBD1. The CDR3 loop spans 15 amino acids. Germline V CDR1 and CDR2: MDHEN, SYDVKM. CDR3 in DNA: TGTGCCGGCAGTCAAAGACAGGGGCCGAACACTGAAGCTTTCTTT. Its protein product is CAGSQRQGPNTEAFF.

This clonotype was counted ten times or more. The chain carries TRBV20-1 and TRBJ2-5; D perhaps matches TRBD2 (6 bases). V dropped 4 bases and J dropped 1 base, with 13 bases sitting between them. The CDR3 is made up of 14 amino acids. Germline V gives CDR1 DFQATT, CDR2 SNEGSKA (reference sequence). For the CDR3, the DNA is TGCAGTGCTAACTTCGGGGGAACCCAAGAGACCCAGTACTTC. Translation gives CSANFGGTQETQYF.

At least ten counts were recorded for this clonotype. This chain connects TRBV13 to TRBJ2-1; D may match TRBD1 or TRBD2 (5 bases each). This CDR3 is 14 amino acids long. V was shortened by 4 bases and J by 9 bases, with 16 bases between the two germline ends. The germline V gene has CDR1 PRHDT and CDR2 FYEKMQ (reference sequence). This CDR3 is CASSYTNPGTEQFF. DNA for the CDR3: TGTGCCAGCAGCTACACCAATCCGGGGACTGAGCAGTTCTTC.

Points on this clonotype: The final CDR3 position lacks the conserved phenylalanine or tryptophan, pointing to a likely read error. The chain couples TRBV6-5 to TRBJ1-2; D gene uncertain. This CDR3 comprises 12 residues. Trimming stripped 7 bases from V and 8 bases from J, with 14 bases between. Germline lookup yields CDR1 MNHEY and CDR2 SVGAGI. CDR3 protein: CASTPGLGGYTL. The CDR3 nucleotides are TGTGCCAGCACCCCTGGACTTGGCGGCTACACCCTC.

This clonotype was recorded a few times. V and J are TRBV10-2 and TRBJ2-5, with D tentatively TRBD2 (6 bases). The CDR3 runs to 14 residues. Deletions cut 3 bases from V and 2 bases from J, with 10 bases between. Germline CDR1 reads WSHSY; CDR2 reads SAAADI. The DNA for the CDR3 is TGCGCCAGCAGTGACGGACTACTACAAGAGACCCAGTACTTC. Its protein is CASSDGLLQETQYF.

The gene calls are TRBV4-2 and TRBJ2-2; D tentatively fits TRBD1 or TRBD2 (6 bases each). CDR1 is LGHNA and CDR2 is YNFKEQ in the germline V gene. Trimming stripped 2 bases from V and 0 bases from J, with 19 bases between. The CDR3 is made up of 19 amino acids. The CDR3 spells CASSQTIRGVIANTGELFF. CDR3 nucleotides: TGTGCCAGCAGCCAAACCATTAGGGGGGTAATCGCGAACACCGGGGAGCTGTTTTTT.

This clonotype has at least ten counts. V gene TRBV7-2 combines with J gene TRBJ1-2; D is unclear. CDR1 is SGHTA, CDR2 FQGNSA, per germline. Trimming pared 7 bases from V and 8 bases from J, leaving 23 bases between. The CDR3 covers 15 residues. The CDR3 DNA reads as TGTGCCAGCACCTCTCGATCGGGCCGTACGATGGGCTACACCTTC. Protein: CASTSRSGRTMGYTF.

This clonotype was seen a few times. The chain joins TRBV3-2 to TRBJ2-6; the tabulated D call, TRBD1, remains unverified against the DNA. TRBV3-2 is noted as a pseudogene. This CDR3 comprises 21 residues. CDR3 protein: CASSQGAWGAYLQSGANVLTF. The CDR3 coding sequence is TGTGCCAGCAGCCAAGGGGCGTGGGGGGCGTACCTACAATCTGGGGCCAACGTCCTGACTTTC.

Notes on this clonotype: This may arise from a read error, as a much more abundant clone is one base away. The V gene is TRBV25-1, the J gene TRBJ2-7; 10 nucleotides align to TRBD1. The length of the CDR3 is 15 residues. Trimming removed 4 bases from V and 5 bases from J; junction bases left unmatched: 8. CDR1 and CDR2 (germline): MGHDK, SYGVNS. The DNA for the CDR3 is TGTGCCAGCAGTGCTCTCCGACAGGGGGCCCACGAGCAGTACTTC. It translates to CASSALRQGAHEQYF.

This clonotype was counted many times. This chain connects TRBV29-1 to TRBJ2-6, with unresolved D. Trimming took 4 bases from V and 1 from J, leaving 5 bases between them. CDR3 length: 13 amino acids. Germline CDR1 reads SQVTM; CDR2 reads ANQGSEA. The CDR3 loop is CSVVGSGANVLTF. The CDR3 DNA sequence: TGCAGCGTTGTAGGATCTGGGGCCAACGTCCTGACTTTC.

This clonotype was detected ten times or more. This chain's CDR3 is CASSDVGLVDEQYF. CDR3 DNA: TGTGCCAGCAGTGACGTCGGACTAGTTGACGAGCAGTACTTC. The chain recombines TRBV2 with TRBJ2-7; 7 bases align to TRBD2. The CDR3 is made up of 14 amino acids. V lost 3 bases to trimming and J lost 5 bases; unmatched junction nucleotides: 7. Germline values: CDR1 SNHLY, CDR2 FYNNEI.

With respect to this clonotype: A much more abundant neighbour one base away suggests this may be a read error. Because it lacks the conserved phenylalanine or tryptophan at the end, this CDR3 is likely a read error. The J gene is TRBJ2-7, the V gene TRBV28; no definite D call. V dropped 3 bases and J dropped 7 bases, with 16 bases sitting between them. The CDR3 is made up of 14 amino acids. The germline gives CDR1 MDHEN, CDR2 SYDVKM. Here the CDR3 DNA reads TGTGCCAGCAGTTTCGGTCGCCTAGACGGTGAGCAGTACCTC. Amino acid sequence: CASSFGRLDGEQYL.

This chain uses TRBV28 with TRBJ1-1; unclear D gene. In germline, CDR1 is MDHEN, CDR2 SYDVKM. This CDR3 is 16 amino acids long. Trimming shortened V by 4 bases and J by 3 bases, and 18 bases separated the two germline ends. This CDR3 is CASSSALLGSDTEAFF. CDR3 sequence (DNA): TGTGCCAGCAGTTCCGCCCTCTTGGGGTCGGACACTGAAGCTTTCTTT.

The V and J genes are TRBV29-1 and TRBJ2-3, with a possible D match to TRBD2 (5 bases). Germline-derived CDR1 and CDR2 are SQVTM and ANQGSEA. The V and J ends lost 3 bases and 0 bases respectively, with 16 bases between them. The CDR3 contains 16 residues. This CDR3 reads CSVEEVTHPSTDTQYF. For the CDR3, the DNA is TGCAGCGTTGAGGAGGTGACTCACCCTAGCACAGATACGCAGTATTTT.

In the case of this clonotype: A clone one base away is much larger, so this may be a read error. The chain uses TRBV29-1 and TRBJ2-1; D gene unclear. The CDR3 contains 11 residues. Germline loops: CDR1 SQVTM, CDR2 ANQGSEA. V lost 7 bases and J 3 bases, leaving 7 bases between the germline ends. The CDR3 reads CSGNVYNEQFF. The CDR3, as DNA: TGCAGCGGGAACGTCTACAATGAGCAGTTCTTC.

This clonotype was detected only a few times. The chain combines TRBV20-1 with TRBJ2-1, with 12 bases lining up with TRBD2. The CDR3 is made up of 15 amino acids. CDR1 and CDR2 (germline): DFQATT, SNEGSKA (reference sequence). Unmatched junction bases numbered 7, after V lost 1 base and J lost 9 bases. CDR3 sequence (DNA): TGCAGTGCTAGAGGGCGGACTAGCGGGAATTCTGAGCAGTTCTTC. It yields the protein CSARGRTSGNSEQFF.

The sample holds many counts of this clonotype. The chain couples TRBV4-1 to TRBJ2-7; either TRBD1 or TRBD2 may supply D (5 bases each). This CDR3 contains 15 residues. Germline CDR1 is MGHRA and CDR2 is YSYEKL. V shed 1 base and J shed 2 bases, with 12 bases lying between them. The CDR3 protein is CASSQARGPPYEQYF. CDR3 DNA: TGCGCCAGCAGCCAAGCAAGGGGACCCCCCTACGAGCAGTACTTC.

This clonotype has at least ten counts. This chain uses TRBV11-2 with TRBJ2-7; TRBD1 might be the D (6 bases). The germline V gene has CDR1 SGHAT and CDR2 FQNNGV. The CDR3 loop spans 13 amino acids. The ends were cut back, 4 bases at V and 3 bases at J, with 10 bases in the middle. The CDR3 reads CASSSGQSYEQYF. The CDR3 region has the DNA TGTGCCAGCAGCTCCGGACAGAGCTACGAGCAGTACTTC. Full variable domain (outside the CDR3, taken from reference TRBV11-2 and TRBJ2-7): EAGVAQSPRYKIIEKRQSVAFWCNPISGHATLYWYQQILGQGPKLLIQFQNNGVVDDSQLPKDRFSAERLKGVDSTLKIQPAKLEDSAVYLCASSSGQSYEQYFGPGTRLTVT.